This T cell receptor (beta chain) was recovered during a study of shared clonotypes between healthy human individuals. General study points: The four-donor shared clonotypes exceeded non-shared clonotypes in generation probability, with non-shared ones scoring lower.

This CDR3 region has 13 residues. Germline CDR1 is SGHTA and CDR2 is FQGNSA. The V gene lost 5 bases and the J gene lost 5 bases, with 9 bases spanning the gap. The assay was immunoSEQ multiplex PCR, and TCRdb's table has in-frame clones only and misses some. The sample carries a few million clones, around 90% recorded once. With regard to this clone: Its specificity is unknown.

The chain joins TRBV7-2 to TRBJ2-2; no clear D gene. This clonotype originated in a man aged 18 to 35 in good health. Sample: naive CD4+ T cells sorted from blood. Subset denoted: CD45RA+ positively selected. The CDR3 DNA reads TGTGCCAGCAGCCCTAGTCGAACCGGGGAGCTGTTTTTT. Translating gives CASSPSRTGELFF.